The 27 T cell receptor beta chains below come from one sample, sequenced in a study of OX40 agonist ivuxolimab in advanced cancers. Measured with immunoSEQ multiplex PCR; TCRdb has only the in-frame clones, and not every one. The data show some 86,000 clones, approximately 91% seen once. This material consisted of CD4+ or CD8+ T cells sorted from blood, taken in a trial of the OX40 agonist ivuxolimab. These receptors were collected from an adult with an advanced solid tumor such as melanoma, head and neck, liver or kidney cancer.

The genes are TRBV2 and TRBJ2-3; 11 positions agree with TRBD2. V shed 6 bases, J shed 5 bases, and the junction held 7 bases outside the gene matches. CDR3 length: 15 residues. CDR1 is SNHLY, CDR2 FYNNEI, per germline. The DNA for the CDR3 is TGTGCCAGCAGATCACTAGCGGGAGCGAAAGATACGCAGTATTTT. Its protein is CASRSLAGAKDTQYF.

This clone was seen a few times. The chain couples TRBV5-1 to TRBJ1-1; weak D call: TRBD1 (5 bases). The V gene lost 0 bases and the J gene lost 1 base, with 10 bases spanning the gap. Germline-derived CDR1 and CDR2 are SGHRS and YFSETQ. This CDR3 region has 15 residues. CDR3 sequence reads: CASSLDGHKNTEAFF. Written as DNA, the CDR3 is TGCGCCAGCAGCTTGGATGGACACAAGAACACTGAAGCTTTCTTT.

The chain recombines TRBV5-1 with TRBJ1-6; TRBD1 matches 7 bases. The germline V gene has CDR1 SGHRS and CDR2 YFSETQ. V was clipped by 4 bases and J by 7 bases; unmatched bases: 8. CDR3 length: 15 residues. CDR3 coding DNA: TGCGCCAGCAGCAGAGGAGGACAGGAAAATTCACCCCTCCACTTT. Translation gives CASSRGGQENSPLHF.

This clone was observed a single time. This chain connects TRBV10-3 to TRBJ2-7; TRBD1 matches 7 bases. V lost 6 bases, J lost 3 bases, and 5 bases stayed unmatched. Germline CDR1 and CDR2: ENHRY and SYGVKD. The CDR3 consists of 13 residues. CDR3 residues: CAIRDRNYYEQYF. The CDR3 region has the DNA TGTGCCATCAGGGACAGGAACTACTACGAGCAGTACTTC.

The chain is built from TRBV7-9 and TRBJ2-3; D might be TRBD1 (5 bases). The CDR3 covers 14 residues. V was shortened by 4 bases and J by 0 bases, with 8 bases between the two germline ends. Germline V gene lookup returns CDR1 SEHNR and CDR2 FQNEAQ (reference sequence). Here the CDR3 DNA reads TGTGCCAGCAGCTCCAAGGGGAGCACAGATACGCAGTATTTT. This translates into CASSSKGSTDTQYF.

This clone was counted a single time. CDR3 region: CASSDLAGPSSTDTQYF. CDR3 nucleotides: TGTGCCAGCAGTGATCTAGCGGGACCTTCTAGCACAGATACGCAGTATTTT. The V call is TRBV6-1, the J call TRBJ2-3; the match to TRBD2 covers 9 bases. Unmatched junction bases numbered 7, after V lost 3 bases and J lost 0 bases. This CDR3 is 17 amino acids long. Per the germline V gene, CDR1 is MNHNS and CDR2 is SASEGT.

This chain joins TRBV4-2 and TRBJ1-2, with TRBD1 as a possible D gene (5 bases). Germline values: CDR1 LGHNA, CDR2 YNFKEQ. The CDR3 consists of 13 residues. Trimming stripped 6 bases from V and 6 bases from J, with 14 bases between. The DNA of the CDR3 is TGTGCCAGCAGACACGGGACGGAAGATGGCTACACCTTC. Translation gives CASRHGTEDGYTF.

The gene calls are TRBV27 and TRBJ2-5; unclear D gene. Germline V CDR1 and CDR2: MNHEY, SMNVEV (reference sequence). Trimming removed 5 bases from V and 0 bases from J, with 7 bases in between. This CDR3 spans 13 amino acids. The CDR3 DNA reads as TGTGCCAGCAGTACCCGAAACCAAGAGACCCAGTACTTC. Translating it yields CASSTRNQETQYF.

The chain is built from TRBV5-1 and TRBJ1-5; D is uncertain. This CDR3 has 16 residues. Trimming shortened V by 0 bases and J by 4 bases, and 14 bases separated the two germline ends. Germline CDR1 is SGHRS and CDR2 is YFSETQ. The CDR3 DNA reads TGCGCCAGCAGCTTGGCCGCTGACGGATTAAATCAGCCCCAGCATTTT. This encodes CASSLAADGLNQPQHF.

The V and J genes are TRBV5-1 and TRBJ1-4; D might be TRBD1 (5 bases). The CDR3 is 14 residues long. Germline V CDR1 and CDR2: SGHRS, YFSETQ. Trimming took 3 bases from V and 7 from J, leaving 13 bases between them. The chain's CDR3 is CASSSEGRSEKLFF. DNA for the CDR3: TGCGCCAGCAGCTCGGAGGGACGGTCTGAAAAACTGTTTTTT.

This chain uses TRBV25-1 with TRBJ1-2; D is possibly TRBD1 (5 bases). In germline, CDR1 is MGHDK, CDR2 SYGVNS. The CDR3 covers 13 residues. Trimming stripped 1 base from V and 8 bases from J, with 11 bases between. This CDR3 reads CASSELTGLGYTF. CDR3 bases: TGTGCCAGCAGTGAATTGACGGGGCTGGGCTACACCTTC.

The gene calls are TRBV6-5 and TRBJ2-7; no definite D call. Trimming removed 6 bases at V and 2 bases at J, with 8 bases between. This CDR3 comprises 12 residues. CDR1 and CDR2 from the germline V gene are MNHEY and SVGAGI. Written as DNA, the CDR3 is TGTGCCAGCAGCCGCGATGCCTACGAGCAGTACTTC. This gives the protein CASSRDAYEQYF.

The chain is built from TRBV5-1 and TRBJ2-7; the D is unclear. This CDR3 spans 13 amino acids. From germline, CDR1 is SGHRS and CDR2 YFSETQ. V was trimmed by 2 bases and J by 5 bases, leaving 11 bases between them. The CDR3 spells CASSFIGIDEQYF. The CDR3, as DNA: TGCGCCAGCAGCTTCATCGGAATCGACGAGCAGTACTTC.

The gene calls are TRBV5-4 and TRBJ2-3, with no clear D. This CDR3 region has 14 residues. Germline CDR1 and CDR2: SGHNT and YYREEE (reference sequence). Trimming cost V 0 bases and J 1 base, with 6 bases left between them. The CDR3 here is CASSLVTGTDTQYF. CDR3 sequence (DNA): TGTGCCAGCAGCTTGGTAACAGGCACAGATACGCAGTATTTT. Looking up the rest from reference TRBV5-4 and TRBJ2-3 gives the full variable domain: ETGVTQSPTHLIKTRGQQVTLRCSSQSGHNTVSWYQQALGQGPQFIFQYYREEENGRGNFPPRFSGLQFPNYSSELNVNALELDDSALYLCASSLVTGTDTQYFGPGTRLTVL.

The chain employs TRBV13 and TRBJ2-6; no clear D. Germline-derived CDR1 and CDR2 are PRHDT and FYEKMQ (reference sequence). CDR3 length: 13 residues. V was trimmed by 3 bases and J by 4 bases, leaving 4 bases between them. Here the CDR3 DNA reads TGTGCCAGCAGCTTGGGCGGGGCCAACGTCCTGACTTTC. Its translation: CASSLGGANVLTF.

The V gene is TRBV4-1, the J gene TRBJ2-7; D perhaps matches TRBD1 (6 bases). The germline CDR1 and CDR2 sequences are MGHRA and YSYEKL. Between the trimmed V and J ends, which lost 0 bases and 6 bases, there was a span of 15 bases. The CDR3 totals 15 residues. CDR3 in DNA: TGCGCCAGCAGCCAAGAGGGGGCTAGCAGGTCCGAGCAGTACTTC. Protein: CASSQEGASRSEQYF.

This chain joins TRBV6-5 and TRBJ1-4, with 7 bases aligning to TRBD1. V dropped 5 bases and J dropped 6; count of bases not matched to a gene: 6. Germline values: CDR1 MNHEY, CDR2 SVGAGI. CDR3 length: 14 residues. CDR3 DNA sequence: TGTGCCAGCAGTACTCGACAGGGTTATGAAAAACTGTTTTTT. Translated, it gives CASSTRQGYEKLFF.

V is TRBV6-5 and J is TRBJ2-2; TRBD2 agrees at 8 bases. CDR1 is MNHEY and CDR2 is SVGAGI in the germline V gene. This CDR3 region has 15 residues. V lost 5 bases to trimming and J lost 4 bases; unmatched junction nucleotides: 6. As DNA, the CDR3 is TGTGCCAGCAGTCTCGCGGGAGGTCTCACCGGGGAGCTGTTTTTT. Residues: CASSLAGGLTGELFF.

V is TRBV18 and J is TRBJ2-7, with 9 bases fitting TRBD1. V trimming: 4 bases; J trimming: 7 bases; junction bases outside the gene matches: 5. Germline CDR1 reads KGHSH; CDR2 reads LQKENI. CDR3 size: 13 residues. The CDR3 bases are TGTGCCAGCTCACAGGACAGGGGACGTGAGCAGTACTTC. Its protein is CASSQDRGREQYF.

V and J are TRBV6-1 and TRBJ1-1; D is uncertain. Trimming cost V 3 bases and J 11 bases, with 10 bases left between them. Per germline, CDR1 MNHNS and CDR2 SASEGT. The CDR3 spans 11 residues. The CDR3 loop is CASSELLRAFF. The CDR3 bases are TGTGCCAGCAGTGAGTTACTTAGGGCTTTCTTT.

V and J are TRBV7-3 and TRBJ2-2; 7 nucleotides match TRBD2. Germline CDR1 and CDR2: SGHTA and FQGTGA. Trimming at V came to 1 base and at J to 0 bases, leaving 8 bases not matched to a gene. This CDR3 has 18 amino acids. CDR3 in amino acids: CASSLISGGISNTGELFF. The CDR3 nucleotides read TGTGCCAGCAGCTTAATCTCCGGGGGGATTTCGAACACCGGGGAGCTGTTTTTT. Looking up the rest from reference TRBV7-3 and TRBJ2-2 gives the full variable domain: GAGVSQTPSNKVTEKGKYVELRCDPISGHTALYWYRQSLGQGPEFLIYFQGTGAADDSGLPNDRFFAVRPEGSVSTLKIQRTERGDSAVYLCASSLISGGISNTGELFFGEGSRLTVL.

The rearrangement joins TRBV30 to TRBJ2-7, with D uncertain. V was clipped by 2 bases and J by 2 bases, with 7 bases between them. In germline, CDR1 is GTSNPN, CDR2 SVGIG (reference sequence). The CDR3 has 12 amino acids. The CDR3: CAWSPQTYEQYF. The CDR3 nucleotides read TGTGCCTGGAGTCCACAGACCTACGAGCAGTACTTC.

The V call is TRBV2, the J call TRBJ2-5; 13 nucleotides line up with TRBD2. Germline-derived CDR1 and CDR2 are SNHLY and FYNNEI. This CDR3 region has 17 residues. After removal of 6 bases from V and 2 bases from J, the junction contained 9 bases not matched to a gene. This CDR3 reads CASRNPGLAGQQETQYF. The CDR3 DNA follows: TGTGCCAGCAGGAACCCGGGACTAGCGGGGCAGCAAGAGACCCAGTACTTC.

V is TRBV6-1 and J is TRBJ2-5; D gene ambiguous. The CDR3 extends over 12 amino acids. Trimming took 5 bases from V and 5 from J, leaving 9 bases between them. CDR1 and CDR2 (germline): MNHNS, SASEGT. DNA for the CDR3: TGTGCCAGCAGTACTGCCCGCGAGACCCAGTACTTC. Its translation: CASSTARETQYF.

This clone was seen once. The chain combines TRBV2 with TRBJ1-5; TRBD1 matches at 11 bases. V lost 10 bases, J lost 7 bases, and 6 bases stayed unmatched. The CDR3 extends over 13 amino acids. The germline V gene has CDR1 SNHLY and CDR2 FYNNEI. The CDR3 DNA is TGTGCCAAGCAGGGGACAGGGGGACAGCCCCAGCATTTT. This translates into CAKQGTGGQPQHF. Full variable domain (outside the CDR3, taken from reference TRBV2 and TRBJ1-5): EPEVTQTPSHQVTQMGQEVILRCVPISNHLYFYWYRQILGQKVEFLVSFYNNEISEKSEIFDDQFSVERPDGSNFTLKIRSTKLEDSAMYFCAKQGTGGQPQHFGDGTRLSIL.

Comment on this clone: Mismatch with germline at one junction end may stem from a read error. V usage is TRBV6-1 and J usage is TRBJ2-2; 7 bases align to TRBD1. The CDR3 runs 13 residues. From germline, CDR1 is MNHNS and CDR2 SASEGT. CDR3 DNA sequence: TGTGCCAGCAGTGAATATTTGGGGACAGCAAGACGATTT. Protein sequence: CASSEYLGTARRF.

This sequence joins TRBV10-1 and TRBJ2-1, with 8 bases aligning to TRBD2. V was clipped by 0 bases and J by 5 bases; unmatched bases: 3. Germline CDR1 WNHNN, CDR2 SYGVQD (reference sequence). This CDR3 is built from 15 residues. This CDR3 reads CASSESREVNNEQFF. The CDR3 DNA sequence: TGCGCCAGCAGTGAGTCGCGGGAGGTTAACAATGAGCAGTTCTTC.